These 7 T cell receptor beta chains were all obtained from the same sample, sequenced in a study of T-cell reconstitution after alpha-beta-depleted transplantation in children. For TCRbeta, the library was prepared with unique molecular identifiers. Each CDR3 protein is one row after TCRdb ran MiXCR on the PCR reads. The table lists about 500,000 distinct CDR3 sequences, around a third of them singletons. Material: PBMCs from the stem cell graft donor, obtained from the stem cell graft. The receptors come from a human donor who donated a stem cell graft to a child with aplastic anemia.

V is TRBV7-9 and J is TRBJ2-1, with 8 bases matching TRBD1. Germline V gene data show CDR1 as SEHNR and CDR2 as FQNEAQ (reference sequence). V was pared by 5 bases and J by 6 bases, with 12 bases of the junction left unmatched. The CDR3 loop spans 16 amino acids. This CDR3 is CASSGETTGAPNEQFF. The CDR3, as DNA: TGTGCCAGCAGCGGAGAGACGACAGGGGCCCCCAATGAGCAGTTCTTC.

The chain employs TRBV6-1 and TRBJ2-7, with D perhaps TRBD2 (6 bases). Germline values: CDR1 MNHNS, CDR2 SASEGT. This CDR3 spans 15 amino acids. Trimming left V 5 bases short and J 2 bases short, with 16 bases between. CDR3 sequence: CASSPRRDSTYEQYF. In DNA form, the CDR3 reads TGTGCCAGCAGTCCCCGCAGGGACTCTACCTACGAGCAGTACTTC.

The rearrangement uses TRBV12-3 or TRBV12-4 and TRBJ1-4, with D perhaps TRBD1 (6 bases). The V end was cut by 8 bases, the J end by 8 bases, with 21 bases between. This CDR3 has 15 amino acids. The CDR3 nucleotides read TGTGCCAGCGGGGACAACCCCCCTTGGGGGGAAAAACTGTTTTTT. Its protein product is CASGDNPPWGEKLFF.

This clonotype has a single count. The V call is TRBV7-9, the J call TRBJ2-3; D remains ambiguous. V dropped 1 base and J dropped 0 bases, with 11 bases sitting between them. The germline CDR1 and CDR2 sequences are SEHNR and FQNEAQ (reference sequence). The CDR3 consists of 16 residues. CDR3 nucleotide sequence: TGTGCCAGCAGCTTAGGGGCGTCGAGGAGCACAGATACGCAGTATTTT. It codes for CASSLGASRSTDTQYF.

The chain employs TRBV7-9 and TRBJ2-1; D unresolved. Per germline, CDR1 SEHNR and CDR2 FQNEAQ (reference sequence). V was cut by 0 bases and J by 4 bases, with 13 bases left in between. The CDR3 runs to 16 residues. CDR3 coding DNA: TGTGCCAGCAGCTTAGCGTCGGTAGCCAAGTACAATGAGCAGTTCTTC. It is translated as CASSLASVAKYNEQFF.

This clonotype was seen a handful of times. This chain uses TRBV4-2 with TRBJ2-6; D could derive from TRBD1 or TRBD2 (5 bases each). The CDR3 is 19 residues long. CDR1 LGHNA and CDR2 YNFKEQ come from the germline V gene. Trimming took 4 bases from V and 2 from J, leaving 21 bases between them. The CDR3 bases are TGTGCCAGCAGCCCTAAGGTGGCAGGGAGATTGACTGGGGCCAACGTCCTGACTTTC. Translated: CASSPKVAGRLTGANVLTF.

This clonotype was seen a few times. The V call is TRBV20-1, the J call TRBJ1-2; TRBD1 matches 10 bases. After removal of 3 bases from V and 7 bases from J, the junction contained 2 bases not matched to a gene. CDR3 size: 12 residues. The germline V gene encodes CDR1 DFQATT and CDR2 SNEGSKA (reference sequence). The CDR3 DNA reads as TGCAGTGCTAGGGACAGGGGGGGTGGCTACACCTTC. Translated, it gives CSARDRGGGYTF.